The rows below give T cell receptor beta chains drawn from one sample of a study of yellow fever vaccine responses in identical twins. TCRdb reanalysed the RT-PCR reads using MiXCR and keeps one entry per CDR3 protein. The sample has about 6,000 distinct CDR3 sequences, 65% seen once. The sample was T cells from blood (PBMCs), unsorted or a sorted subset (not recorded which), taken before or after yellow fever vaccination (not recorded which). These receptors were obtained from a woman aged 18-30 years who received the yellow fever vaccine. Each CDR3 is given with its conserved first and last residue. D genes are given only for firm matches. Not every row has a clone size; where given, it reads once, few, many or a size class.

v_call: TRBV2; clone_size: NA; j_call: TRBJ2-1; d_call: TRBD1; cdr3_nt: TGTGCCAGCAGTCTTCCTGACAGGGTGCTGGGTGAGCAGTTCTTC; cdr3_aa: CASSLPDRVLGEQFF
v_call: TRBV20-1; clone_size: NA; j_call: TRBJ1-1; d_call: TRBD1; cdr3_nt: TGCAGTGCTAGGACAGGGAAGAACACTGAAGCTTTCTTT; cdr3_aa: CSARTGKNTEAFF
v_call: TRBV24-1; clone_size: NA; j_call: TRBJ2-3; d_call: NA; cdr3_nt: TGTGCCACCAGTAGCAATCAAGATACGCAGTATTTT; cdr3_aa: CATSSNQDTQYF
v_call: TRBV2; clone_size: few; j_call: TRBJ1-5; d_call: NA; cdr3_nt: TGTGCCAGCAGTGAAGAGGGGGGACAGCCCCAGCATTTT; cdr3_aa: CASSEEGGQPQHF
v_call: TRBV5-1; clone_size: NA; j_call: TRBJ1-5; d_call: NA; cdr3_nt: TGCGCCAGCAGCTCTGAACCTAATCAGCCCCAGCATTTT; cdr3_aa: CASSSEPNQPQHF
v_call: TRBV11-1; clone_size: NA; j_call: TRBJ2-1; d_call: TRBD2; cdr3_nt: TGTGCCAGCCGTCTGGCGGGAGGAAATTACAATGAGCAGTTCTTC; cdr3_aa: CASRLAGGNYNEQFF
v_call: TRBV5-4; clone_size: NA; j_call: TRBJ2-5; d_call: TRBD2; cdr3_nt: TGTGCCAGCAGCTTGGAGTCTAGCGGGAGAAGGGAGACCCAGTACTTC; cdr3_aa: CASSLESSGRRETQYF
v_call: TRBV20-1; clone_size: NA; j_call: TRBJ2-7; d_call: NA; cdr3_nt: TGCAGTGCTCAAACAGGGACCTCCTACGAGCAGTACTTC; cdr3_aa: CSAQTGTSYEQYF
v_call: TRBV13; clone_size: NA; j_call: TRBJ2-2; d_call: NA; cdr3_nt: TGTGCCAGCAAAGTACCCCCCGGGGAGCTGTTTTTT; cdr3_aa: CASKVPPGELFF
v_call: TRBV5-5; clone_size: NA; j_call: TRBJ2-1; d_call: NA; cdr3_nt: TGTGCCAGCAGCGGAACAGGGGACTATGAGCAGTTCTTC; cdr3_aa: CASSGTGDYEQFF
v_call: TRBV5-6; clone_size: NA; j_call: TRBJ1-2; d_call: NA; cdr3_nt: TGTGCCAGCAGCTTTCTCCAGAACGTCTATGGCTACACCTTC; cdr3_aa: CASSFLQNVYGYTF
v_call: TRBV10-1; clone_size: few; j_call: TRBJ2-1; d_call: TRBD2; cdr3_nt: TGCGCCAGCAGTGAGTCCACTAGCGGGAGCAGTGAGCAGTTCTTC; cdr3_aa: CASSESTSGSSEQFF
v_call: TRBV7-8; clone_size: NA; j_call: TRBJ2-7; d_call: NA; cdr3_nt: TGTGCCAGCAGCTTAGCGGCGGGGCTTCCCTACGAGCAGTACTTC; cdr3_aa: CASSLAAGLPYEQYF
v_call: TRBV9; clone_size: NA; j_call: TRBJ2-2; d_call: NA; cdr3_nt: TGTGCCAGCAGCGTAGCTACGTGGGCAGGGGCCGGGGAGCTGTTTTTT; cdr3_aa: CASSVATWAGAGELFF
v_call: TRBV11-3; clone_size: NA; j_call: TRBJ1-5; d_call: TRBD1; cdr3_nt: TGTGCCAGCAGCCAGGGGGCCGGGGATCAGCCCCAGCATTTT; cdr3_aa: CASSQGAGDQPQHF
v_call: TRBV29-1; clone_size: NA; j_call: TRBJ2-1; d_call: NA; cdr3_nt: TGCAGCGCGTTAAGTCCCGTGTACAATGAGCAGTTCTTC; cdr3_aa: CSALSPVYNEQFF
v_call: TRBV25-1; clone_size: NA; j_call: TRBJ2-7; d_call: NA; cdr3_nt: TGTGCCAGCAGTCCCGGGGTAGAGTCCGAGCAGTACTTC; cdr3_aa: CASSPGVESEQYF
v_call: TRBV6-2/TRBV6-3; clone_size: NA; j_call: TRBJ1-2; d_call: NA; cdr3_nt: TGTGCCAGCAGTAACGGAATCTATGGCTACACCTTC; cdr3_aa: CASSNGIYGYTF
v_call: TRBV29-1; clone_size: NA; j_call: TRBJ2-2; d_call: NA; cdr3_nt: TGCAGCGTTGGATCTGGCCCCGGGGAGCTGTTTTTT; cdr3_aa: CSVGSGPGELFF
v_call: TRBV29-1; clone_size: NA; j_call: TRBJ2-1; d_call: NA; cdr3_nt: TGCAGCGTTGGCAGCAAAGAGCAGTTCTTC; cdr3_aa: CSVGSKEQFF